Each of the 22 T cell receptor beta chains below was sequenced from the same sample in a study of T cells in Graves' hyperthyroidism and ophthalmopathy. Researchers amplified the TCR beta CDR3 regions from RNA transcripts. A set of HTBI primers served as the primers for a first-round RT-PCR of the TCR CDR3. One entry per CDR3 protein results from TCRdb running MiXCR on the multiplex PCR reads. Among roughly 700,000 distinct CDR3 sequences listed, 30% to 40% were seen once. Sequenced sample: blood. Source of these receptors: a woman in her thirties or forties with Graves' hyperthyroidism.

In its sample, this clonotype was seen many times. The V and J genes are TRBV7-2 and TRBJ1-6; the match to TRBD1 covers 7 bases. Germline CDR1 reads SGHTA; CDR2 reads FQGNSA. This CDR3 spans 16 amino acids. V was pared by 5 bases and J by 7 bases, with 11 bases of the junction left unmatched. The CDR3 loop reads CASSQMMTGPNSPLHF. The CDR3 DNA is TGTGCCAGCAGCCAAATGATGACAGGGCCCAATTCACCCCTCCACTTT. Supplemented by reference TRBV7-2 and TRBJ1-6, the full variable domain reads GAGVSQSPSNKVTEKGKDVELRCDPISGHTALYWYRQSLGQGLEFLIYFQGNSAPDKSGLPSDRFSAERTGGSVSTLTIQRTQQEDSAVYLCASSQMMTGPNSPLHFGNGTRLTVT.

This chain links TRBV7-9 with TRBJ2-7; 7 positions agree with TRBD2. Trimming at V came to 6 bases and at J to 1 base, leaving 12 bases not matched to a gene. The CDR3 contains 16 residues. The germline CDR1 and CDR2 sequences are SEHNR and FQNEAQ (reference sequence). The CDR3 loop reads CASSYKRGAPSYEQYF. The CDR3 coding sequence is TGTGCCAGCAGTTACAAGCGGGGAGCCCCTTCCTACGAGCAGTACTTC. The full variable domain, completed using reference TRBV7-9 and TRBJ2-7, is DTGVSQNPRHKITKRGQNVTFRCDPISEHNRLYWYRQTLGQGPEFLTYFQNEAQLEKSRLLSDRFSAERPKGSFSTLEIQRTEQGDSAMYLCASSYKRGAPSYEQYFGPGTRLTVT.

This clonotype has a handful of counts. J is TRBJ1-5 and V is TRBV10-2, with a tentative D call TRBD1 (5 bases). The germline V gene encodes CDR1 WSHSY and CDR2 SAAADI. V lost 4 bases and J lost 0, with 10 bases in between. The CDR3 spans 15 residues. CDR3 in amino acids: CASSGGDSSNQPQHF. The CDR3 nucleotides are TGCGCCAGCAGTGGGGGTGACAGTAGCAATCAGCCCCAGCATTTT.

A word on this clonotype: This may be a read error, as it is one base from a much larger clone. This chain uses TRBV19 with TRBJ1-1; D remains unclear. The CDR3 sequence is 13 residues long. The germline V gene has CDR1 LNHDA and CDR2 SQIVND (reference sequence). The CDR3 sequence: CASSGLMNTKAFF. The CDR3 bases are TGTGCCAGTAGTGGGTTAATGAACACTAAAGCTTTCTTT. Full variable domain (missing parts from reference TRBV19 and TRBJ1-1): DGGITQSPKYLFRKEGQNVTLSCEQNLNHDAMYWYRQDPGQGLRLIYYSQIVNDFQKGDIAEGYSVSREKKESFPLTVTSAQKNPTAFYLCASSGLMNTKAFFGQGTRLTVV.

Ten or more counts support this clonotype. The rearrangement joins TRBV29-1 to TRBJ1-2; no reliable D call. V lost 0 bases, J lost 0 bases, and 11 bases lay in between. The CDR3 totals 15 residues. CDR1 SQVTM and CDR2 ANQGSEA come from the germline V gene. CDR3 amino acids: CSVEDQATSNYGYTF. The CDR3 DNA reads as TGCAGCGTTGAAGATCAGGCAACTTCTAACTATGGCTACACCTTC.

In its sample, this clonotype was seen many times. The chain couples TRBV19 to TRBJ1-2; TRBD1 agrees at 7 bases. The V gene end was trimmed by 5 bases and the J gene end by 8 bases; junction bases not matched to a gene: 11. Germline values: CDR1 LNHDA, CDR2 SQIVND (reference sequence). The length of the CDR3 is 14 residues. CDR3 sequence (DNA): TGTGCCAGTAGTTTCCGGGACAGACTGGGCGGCTACACCTTC. It encodes CASSFRDRLGGYTF.

The chain links TRBV29-1 to TRBJ1-1, with 10 bases lining up with TRBD1. V gave up 3 bases and J gave up 5 bases; unmatched junction bases: 6. The CDR3 extends over 14 amino acids. From germline, CDR1 is SQVTM and CDR2 ANQGSEA. The CDR3 DNA is TGCAGCGTTGACGACGGGGACAGGGGAACTGAAGCTTTCTTT. This sequence encodes CSVDDGDRGTEAFF.

The CDR3 nucleotides are TGCAGCGTGGGAACAGGGTCTAACTATGGCTACACCTTC. As protein: CSVGTGSNYGYTF. V gene TRBV29-1 combines with J gene TRBJ1-2, with D possibly TRBD1 on 6 matching bases. Germline CDR1 and CDR2: SQVTM and ANQGSEA. CDR3 length: 13 amino acids. The ends were cut back, 6 bases at V and 0 bases at J, with 11 bases in the middle.

Notes on this clonotype: This may arise from a read error, as a much more abundant clone is one base away. The CDR3 sequence is CASSIDGLRMESPPHF. The CDR3 coding sequence is TGTGCCAGTAGTATAGACGGACTCCGGATGGAATCACCCCCCCACTTT. This sequence joins TRBV19 and TRBJ1-6; D is uncertain. This CDR3 spans 16 amino acids. Germline values: CDR1 LNHDA, CDR2 SQIVND (reference sequence). The full variable domain, with the rest looked up from reference TRBV19 and TRBJ1-6, is DGGITQSPKYLFRKEGQNVTLSCEQNLNHDAMYWYRQDPGQGLRLIYYSQIVNDFQKGDIAEGYSVSREKKESFPLTVTSAQKNPTAFYLCASSIDGLRMESPPHFGNGTRLTVT.

The V and J genes are TRBV7-2 and TRBJ1-6, with a possible D match to TRBD1 (6 bases). The V end was cut by 2 bases, the J end by 0 bases, with 11 bases between. The length of the CDR3 is 17 residues. Germline V lookup: CDR1 SGHTA, CDR2 FQGNSA. CDR3 bases: TGTGCCAGCAGCTTATATACAGGGAGCTCCTATAATTCACCCCTCCACTTT. Protein product: CASSLYTGSSYNSPLHF.

J is TRBJ2-2 and V is TRBV2; D perhaps matches TRBD1 (6 bases). V lost 4 bases and J lost 7, with 19 bases in between. Germline loops: CDR1 SNHLY, CDR2 FYNNEI. CDR3 length equals 16 residues. CDR3 sequence reads: CASSASTTGRSGELFF. The CDR3 DNA sequence: TGTGCCAGCAGTGCCTCTACCACAGGGAGAAGCGGGGAGCTGTTTTTT.

This clonotype appeared a few times. CDR3 amino acids: CASSPTFTGAYEQYF. The CDR3 DNA is TGTGCCAGCAGCCCAACGTTCACAGGGGCCTACGAGCAGTACTTC. V and J are TRBV6-1 and TRBJ2-7; TRBD1 matches at 7 bases. CDR1 and CDR2 (germline): MNHNS, SASEGT. Trimming cost V 6 bases and J 2 bases; bases outside gene matches: 10. The length of the CDR3 is 15 residues.

The sample holds many counts of this clonotype. The V and J genes are TRBV7-8 and TRBJ2-5, with 9 bases identical to TRBD2. This CDR3 is built from 15 residues. Trimming cost V 5 bases and J 2 bases; bases outside gene matches: 6. CDR1 is SGHVS, CDR2 FQNEAQ, per germline. CDR3 DNA sequence: TGTGCCAGCAGCACCAGACTAGCGGCACAAGAGACCCAGTACTTC. It encodes CASSTRLAAQETQYF.

This clonotype was seen a handful of times. The chain uses TRBV11-2 and TRBJ1-1; D may be TRBD1 (6 bases). Germline assignment: CDR1 SGHAT and CDR2 FQNNGV. This CDR3 has 14 residues. V was clipped by 1 base and J by 6 bases, with 12 bases between them. Written as DNA, the CDR3 is TGTGCCAGCAGCTTAGGGGGTACAGGGTCTGAAGCTTTCTTT. Translating gives CASSLGGTGSEAFF.

In its sample, this clonotype was seen many times. The chain recombines TRBV10-3 with TRBJ2-7, with 10 bases identical to TRBD2. Germline loops: CDR1 ENHRY, CDR2 SYGVKD. This CDR3 has 14 residues. V lost 5 bases to trimming and J lost 5 bases; unmatched junction nucleotides: 6. The CDR3 reads CAISPGLAIDEQYF. The CDR3, as DNA: TGTGCCATCAGTCCGGGACTAGCGATCGACGAGCAGTACTTC.

The chain carries TRBV12-3 or TRBV12-4 and TRBJ2-7; D not resolved. The germline V and J ends were trimmed by 2 bases and 2 bases, with 10 bases remaining between them. The CDR3 runs to 14 residues. The CDR3: CASSLSYGTYEQYF. The CDR3 DNA is TGTGCCAGCAGTTTAAGCTACGGAACCTACGAGCAGTACTTC.

The chain uses TRBV10-3 and TRBJ1-5; 8 bases agree with TRBD1. The CDR3 sequence is 17 residues long. V lost 2 bases, J lost 5 bases, and 11 bases stayed unmatched. CDR1 and CDR2 from the germline V gene are ENHRY and SYGVKD. The CDR3 region is CAISEKVDRDGDQPQHF. The CDR3 DNA reads TGTGCCATCAGTGAGAAAGTGGACAGGGACGGGGATCAGCCCCAGCATTTT.

This clonotype was recorded a few times. The V call is TRBV6-5, the J call TRBJ2-5; D remains unclear. V was shortened by 5 bases and J by 0 bases, with 10 bases between the two germline ends. From germline, CDR1 is MNHEY and CDR2 SVGAGI. The CDR3 has 14 residues. CDR3 bases: TGTGCCAGCAGTCGGGTGTACAACCAAGAGACCCAGTACTTC. Its protein is CASSRVYNQETQYF.

This clonotype was seen at least ten times. V is TRBV7-3 and J is TRBJ2-7, with no clear D. V gave up 2 bases and J gave up 0 bases, with 5 bases separating them. Germline-derived CDR1 and CDR2 are SGHTA and FQGTGA. This CDR3 region has 13 residues. CDR3 DNA: TGTGCCAGCAGCTTAGCAGACTCCTACGAGCAGTACTTC. It codes for CASSLADSYEQYF.

J is TRBJ2-5 and V is TRBV20-1, with D perhaps TRBD2 (5 bases). The length of the CDR3 is 15 residues. CDR1 is DFQATT, CDR2 SNEGSKA, per germline (reference sequence). V dropped 2 bases and J dropped 5 bases, with 18 bases sitting between them. The CDR3 nucleotides are TGCAGTGCTAGAATTGTGGAGGTCGGCTGGGAGACCCAGTACTTC. Its translation is CSARIVEVGWETQYF.

The V call is TRBV20-1, the J call TRBJ2-7; D unresolved. Near its end, the DNA agrees better with TRBJ2-1, so the J call may be wrong. The CDR3 runs 13 residues. Germline V gives CDR1 DFQATT, CDR2 SNEGSKA (reference sequence). The CDR3 region is CSASQPALSEQFF. The DNA for the CDR3 is TGCAGTGCTAGTCAGCCCGCCCTCAGTGAGCAGTTCTTC.

This clonotype was recorded many times. The rearrangement uses TRBV7-2 and TRBJ1-6; the match to TRBD1 covers 7 bases. With 5 bases clipped from V and 9 bases from J, the junction kept 13 bases outside the gene matches. The CDR3 runs to 16 residues. The germline V gene has CDR1 SGHTA and CDR2 FQGNSA. The CDR3 sequence is CASSPTTGLSSSPLHF. The CDR3 DNA reads TGTGCCAGCAGCCCGACGACAGGGTTATCTTCTTCACCCCTCCACTTT.